A single sample is the source of the 9 T cell receptor beta chains below, sequenced in a study of cytomegalovirus exposure and HLA in healthy donors. In the PCR, 60 Vbeta and 13 Jbeta primers were used. Profiled with immunoSEQ multiplex PCR; TCRdb holds only in-frame clones, not every one. The sample yields some 200,000 clones, approximately 78% seen once. The sequenced sample was PBMCs. The receptors originated from a woman aged 50 to 60 in good health and CMV-seropositive.

This sequence joins TRBV28 and TRBJ2-3; D is perhaps TRBD1 (6 bases). CDR3 length: 16 residues. Germline values: CDR1 MDHEN, CDR2 SYDVKM. V lost 6 bases and J 3 bases, leaving 19 bases between the germline ends. This CDR3 is CASSPQGRGGTDTQYF. CDR3 DNA sequence: TGTGCCAGCAGCCCTCAGGGCAGGGGTGGGACAGATACGCAGTATTTT.

This clone was counted between two and nine times. The chain recombines TRBV2 with TRBJ2-2; 7 nucleotides line up with TRBD1. Germline assignment: CDR1 SNHLY and CDR2 FYNNEI. The CDR3 runs to 14 residues. Trimming removed 6 bases from V and 5 bases from J; junction bases left unmatched: 6. For the CDR3, the DNA is TGTGCCAGCAGGGCAACAGGGGAGACCGGGGAGCTGTTTTTT. Its protein is CASRATGETGELFF.

V usage is TRBV18 and J usage is TRBJ2-7, with no clear D. The CDR3 runs to 13 residues. Germline values: CDR1 KGHSH, CDR2 LQKENI. Trimming removed 3 bases from V and 2 bases from J, with 8 bases in between. Here the CDR3 reads CASSPPSAYEQYF. For the CDR3, the DNA is TGTGCCAGCTCACCCCCGTCTGCCTACGAGCAGTACTTC.

This sequence joins TRBV18 and TRBJ2-5; D possibly corresponds to TRBD1 (5 bases). The germline V and J ends were trimmed by 0 bases and 0 bases, with 8 bases remaining between them. CDR3 length: 15 amino acids. Germline CDR1 reads KGHSH; CDR2 reads LQKENI. The DNA of the CDR3 is TGTGCCAGCTCACCACCGGGGCTATACCAAGAGACCCAGTACTTC. Translating gives CASSPPGLYQETQYF.

This clone was recorded a few times. The genes are TRBV7-6 and TRBJ2-3, with 8 positions matching TRBD2. The CDR3 has 14 residues. Germline trimming cut 5 bases from V and 1 base from J; bases unmatched to any gene: 2. Germline V gene data show CDR1 as SGHVS and CDR2 as FNYEAQ. The CDR3 sequence: CASSNGGGTDTQYF. CDR3 nucleotides: TGTGCCAGCAGCAACGGGGGGGGCACAGATACGCAGTATTTT.

The chain joins TRBV7-6 to TRBJ2-7, with D perhaps matching TRBD1 (6 bases). The CDR3 totals 15 residues. Germline V gene sequence: CDR1 SGHVS, CDR2 FNYEAQ. Trimming cost V 5 bases and J 3 bases, with 17 bases left between them. The CDR3 region has the DNA TGTGCCAGCAGCCAAGCCTACCTACAGGGCTACGAGCAGTACTTC. Its protein is CASSQAYLQGYEQYF.

This chain connects TRBV6-6 to TRBJ2-1, with a weak D call TRBD1 (5 bases). Germline assignment: CDR1 MNHNY and CDR2 SVGAGI (reference sequence). V lost 5 bases and J lost 10, with 9 bases in between. The CDR3 has 11 residues. In DNA, the CDR3 is TGTGCCAGCAGTGACTGGGGCGAGCAGTTCTTC. It translates to CASSDWGEQFF.

The chain uses TRBV5-1 and TRBJ2-3; 10 nucleotides line up with TRBD2. J gave up 5 bases and V 0 bases, and 3 bases lay outside the gene matches. This CDR3 spans 15 amino acids. The germline gives CDR1 SGHRS, CDR2 YFSETQ. The CDR3 nucleotides are TGCGCCAGCAGCTTGGAGCGGGAGGGCCAAGATACGCAGTATTTT. Its translation is CASSLEREGQDTQYF.

The chain employs TRBV6-1 and TRBJ2-7, with D possibly being TRBD2 (5 bases). Trimming stripped 5 bases from V and 2 bases from J, with 10 bases between. Germline CDR1 MNHNS, CDR2 SASEGT. This CDR3 comprises 13 residues. Here the CDR3 reads CASSLDGAYEQYF. The CDR3 nucleotides read TGTGCCAGCAGTCTTGACGGGGCCTACGAGCAGTACTTC.